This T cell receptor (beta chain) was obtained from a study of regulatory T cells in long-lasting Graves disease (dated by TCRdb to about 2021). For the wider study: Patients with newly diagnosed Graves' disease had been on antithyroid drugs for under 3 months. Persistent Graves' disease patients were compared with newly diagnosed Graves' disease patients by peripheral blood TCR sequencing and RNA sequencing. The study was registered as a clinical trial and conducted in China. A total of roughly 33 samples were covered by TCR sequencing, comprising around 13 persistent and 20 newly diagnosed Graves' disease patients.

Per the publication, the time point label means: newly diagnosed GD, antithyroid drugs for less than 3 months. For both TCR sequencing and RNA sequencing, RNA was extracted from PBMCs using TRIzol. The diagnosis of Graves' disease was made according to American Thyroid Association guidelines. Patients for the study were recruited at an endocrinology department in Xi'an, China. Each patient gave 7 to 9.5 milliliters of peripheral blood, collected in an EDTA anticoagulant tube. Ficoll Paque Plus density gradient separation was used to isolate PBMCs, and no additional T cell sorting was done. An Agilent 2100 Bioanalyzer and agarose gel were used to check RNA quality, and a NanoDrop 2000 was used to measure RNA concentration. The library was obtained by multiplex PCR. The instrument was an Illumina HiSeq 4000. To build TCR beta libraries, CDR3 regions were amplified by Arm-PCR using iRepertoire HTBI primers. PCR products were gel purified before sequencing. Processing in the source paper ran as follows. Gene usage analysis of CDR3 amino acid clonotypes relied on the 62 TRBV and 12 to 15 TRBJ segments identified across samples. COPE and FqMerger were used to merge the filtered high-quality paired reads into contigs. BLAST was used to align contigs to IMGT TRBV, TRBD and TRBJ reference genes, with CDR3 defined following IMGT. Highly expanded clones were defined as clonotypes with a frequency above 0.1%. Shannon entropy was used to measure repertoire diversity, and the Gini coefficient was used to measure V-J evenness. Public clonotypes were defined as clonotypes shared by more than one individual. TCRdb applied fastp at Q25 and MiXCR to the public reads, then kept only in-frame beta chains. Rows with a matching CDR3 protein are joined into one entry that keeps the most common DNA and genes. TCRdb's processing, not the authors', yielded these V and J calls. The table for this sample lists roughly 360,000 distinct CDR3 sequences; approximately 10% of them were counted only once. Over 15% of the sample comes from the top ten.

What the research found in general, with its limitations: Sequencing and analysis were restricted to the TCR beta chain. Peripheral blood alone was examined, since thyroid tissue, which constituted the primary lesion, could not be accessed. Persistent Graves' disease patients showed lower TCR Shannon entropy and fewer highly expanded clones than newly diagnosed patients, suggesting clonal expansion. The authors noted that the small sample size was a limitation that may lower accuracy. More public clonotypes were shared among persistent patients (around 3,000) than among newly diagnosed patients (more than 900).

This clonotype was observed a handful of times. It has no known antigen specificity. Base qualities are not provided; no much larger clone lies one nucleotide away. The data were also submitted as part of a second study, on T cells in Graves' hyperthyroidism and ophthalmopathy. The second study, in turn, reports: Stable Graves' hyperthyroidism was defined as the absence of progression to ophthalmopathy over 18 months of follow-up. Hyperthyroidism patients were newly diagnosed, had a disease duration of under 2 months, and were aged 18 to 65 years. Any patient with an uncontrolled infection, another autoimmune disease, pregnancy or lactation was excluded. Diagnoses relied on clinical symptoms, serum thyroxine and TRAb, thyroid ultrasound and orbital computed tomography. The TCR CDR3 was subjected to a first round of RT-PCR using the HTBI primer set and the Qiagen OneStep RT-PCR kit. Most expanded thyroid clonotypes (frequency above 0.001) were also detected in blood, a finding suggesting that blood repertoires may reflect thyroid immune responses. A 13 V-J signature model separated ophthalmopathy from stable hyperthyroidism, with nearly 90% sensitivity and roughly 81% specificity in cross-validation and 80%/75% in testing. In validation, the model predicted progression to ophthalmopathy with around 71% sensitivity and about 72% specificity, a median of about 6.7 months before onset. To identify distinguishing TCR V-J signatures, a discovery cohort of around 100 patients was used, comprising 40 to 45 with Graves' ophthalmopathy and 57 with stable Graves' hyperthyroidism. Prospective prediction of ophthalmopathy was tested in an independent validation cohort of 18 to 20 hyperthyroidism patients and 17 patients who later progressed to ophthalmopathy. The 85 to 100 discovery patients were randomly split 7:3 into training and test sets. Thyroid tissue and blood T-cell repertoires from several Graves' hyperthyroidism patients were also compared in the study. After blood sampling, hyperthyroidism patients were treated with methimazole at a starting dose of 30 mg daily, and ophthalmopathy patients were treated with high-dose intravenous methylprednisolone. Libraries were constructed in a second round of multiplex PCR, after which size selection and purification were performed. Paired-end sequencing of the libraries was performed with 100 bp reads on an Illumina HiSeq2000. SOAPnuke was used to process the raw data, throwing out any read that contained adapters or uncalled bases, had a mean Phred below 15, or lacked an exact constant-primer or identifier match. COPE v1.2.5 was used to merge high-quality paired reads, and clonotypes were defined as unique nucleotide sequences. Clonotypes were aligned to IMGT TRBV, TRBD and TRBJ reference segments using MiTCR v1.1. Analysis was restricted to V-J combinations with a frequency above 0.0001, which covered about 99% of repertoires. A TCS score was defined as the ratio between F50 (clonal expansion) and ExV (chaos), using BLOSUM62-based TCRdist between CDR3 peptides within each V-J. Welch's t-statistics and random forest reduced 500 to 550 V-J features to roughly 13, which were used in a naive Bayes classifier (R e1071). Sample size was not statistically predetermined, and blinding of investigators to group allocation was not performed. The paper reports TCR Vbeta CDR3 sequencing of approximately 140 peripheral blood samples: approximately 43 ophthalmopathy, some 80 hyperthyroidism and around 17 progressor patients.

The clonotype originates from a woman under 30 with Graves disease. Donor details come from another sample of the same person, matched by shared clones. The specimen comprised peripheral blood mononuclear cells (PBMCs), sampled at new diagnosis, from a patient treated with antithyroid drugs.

The bases are TGTGCCAGCAGTGAAGCAGGGGGCGGCTATGGCTACACCTTC. Its coded protein is CASSEAGGGYGYTF. The sequence links TRBV2 to TRBJ1-2, and TRBD1 matches 7 of the central bases. Sequences SNHLY (CDR1) and FYNNEI (CDR2) are obtained from the germline V gene. Germline trimming: 0 bases from V, 4 bases from J; junction bases outside gene matches: 2. From the cysteine through the phenylalanine, the CDR3 covers 14 amino acids. The kept DNA is CDR3 alone, 42 bases in frame from the first base.